These 2 T cell receptor beta chains were sequenced from one sample in a study of Ad26.COV2.S vaccination and SARS-CoV-2 variants. Profiled with immunoSEQ multiplex PCR; TCRdb holds only in-frame clones, not every one. The data hold some 390,000 clones, with over 75% observed a single time. Documented treatment: about 20 received Ad26.COV2.S at low or high dose, single or two shots; about 5 received placebo; per-sample allocation not given. Day 63 following the first vaccine or placebo injection was when the samples were taken. Sequenced material: peripheral blood, taken in a trial of Ad26.COV2.S vaccine versus placebo. The receptors here all came from a person aged 18-65 years who received the Ad26.COV2.S COVID-19 vaccine or a placebo.

This chain uses TRBV7-3 with TRBJ2-2; no firm D call. With 2 bases removed from V and 0 bases from J, the gap between germline ends came to 7 bases. Germline V gives CDR1 SGHTA, CDR2 FQGTGA. The CDR3 spans 15 residues. CDR3 bases: TGTGCCAGCAGCTTATTAGCTACGAACACCGGGGAGCTGTTTTTT. Translation: CASSLLATNTGELFF.

This chain links TRBV27 with TRBJ2-1; TRBD1 might be the D (6 bases). The germline gives CDR1 MNHEY, CDR2 SMNVEV (reference sequence). V lost 6 bases and J 7 bases, leaving 10 bases between the germline ends. The CDR3 extends over 12 amino acids. The CDR3, as DNA: TGTGCCAGCAGCCCAGGACAGAATGAGCAGTTCTTC. Amino acids: CASSPGQNEQFF.